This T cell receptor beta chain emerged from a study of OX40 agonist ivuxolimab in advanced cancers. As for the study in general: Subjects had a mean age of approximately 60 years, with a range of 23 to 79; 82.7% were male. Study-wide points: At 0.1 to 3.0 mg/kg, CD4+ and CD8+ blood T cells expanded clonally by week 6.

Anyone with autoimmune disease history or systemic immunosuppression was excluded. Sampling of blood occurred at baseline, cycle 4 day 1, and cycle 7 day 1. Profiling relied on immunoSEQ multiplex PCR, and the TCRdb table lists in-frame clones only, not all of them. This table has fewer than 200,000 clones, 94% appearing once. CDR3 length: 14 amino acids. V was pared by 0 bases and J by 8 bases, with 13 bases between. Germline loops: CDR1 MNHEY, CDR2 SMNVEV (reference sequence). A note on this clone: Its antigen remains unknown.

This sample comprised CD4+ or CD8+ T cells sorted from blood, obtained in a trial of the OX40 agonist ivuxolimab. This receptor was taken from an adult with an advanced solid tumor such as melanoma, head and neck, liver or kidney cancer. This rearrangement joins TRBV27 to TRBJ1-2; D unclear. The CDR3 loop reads CASSLSPSMRGYTF. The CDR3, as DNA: TGTGCCAGCAGTTTATCCCCCTCAATGAGGGGCTACACCTTC.